Listed here are 20 T cell receptor beta chains from one sample, sequenced in a study of T cells in Graves' hyperthyroidism and ophthalmopathy. Regions amplified from RNA transcripts were the TCR beta CDR3 regions. During a first-round RT-PCR of the TCR CDR3, the HTBI primer set was used. TCRdb re-called the multiplex PCR reads through MiXCR, storing one row per CDR3 protein. The table lists under 200,000 distinct CDR3 sequences, about 9.4% of them singletons. Sequencing used blood. These receptors were collected from a woman younger than 30 with Graves' hyperthyroidism that later progressed to Graves' ophthalmopathy.

This clonotype was seen more than once but under ten times. The chain uses TRBV15 and TRBJ2-7; D might be TRBD2 (5 bases). This CDR3 has 16 residues. The germline V gene encodes CDR1 LNHNV and CDR2 YYDKDF (reference sequence). Deletions cut 0 bases from V and 1 base from J, with 13 bases between. The CDR3 protein is CATSRDFTSFSYEQYF. For the CDR3, the DNA is TGTGCCACCAGCAGAGATTTCACTAGTTTTTCCTACGAGCAGTACTTC.

The chain recombines TRBV19 with TRBJ2-1; 7 bases align to TRBD1. CDR1 and CDR2 (germline): LNHDA, SQIVND (reference sequence). CDR3 length: 14 residues. J was trimmed by 2 bases and V by 5 bases; bases with no gene match: 3. The CDR3 DNA is TGTGCCAGTAGTCACAGGGGTCCCTACAATGAGCAGTTCTTC. It translates to CASSHRGPYNEQFF.

This clonotype was seen ten or more times. This chain connects TRBV28 to TRBJ1-2; TRBD1 agrees at 11 bases. Per the germline V gene, CDR1 is MDHEN and CDR2 is SYDVKM. CDR3 length equals 15 residues. The ends lost 5 bases at V and 6 bases at J; junction bases unmatched: 8. The CDR3 DNA reads TGTGCCAGCAGTCAGGGACAGGGGGAGGGGAATGGCTACACCTTC. Encoded protein: CASSQGQGEGNGYTF.

This clonotype was counted between two and nine times. V usage is TRBV19 and J usage is TRBJ2-2, with 8 bases identical to TRBD2. V shed 10 bases and J 2 bases; nucleotides not matched to a gene: 15. The germline V gene encodes CDR1 LNHDA and CDR2 SQIVND (reference sequence). The CDR3 runs to 17 residues. The DNA for the CDR3 is TGTGCCACTAATAATCCATTCAGCGGGGGTAACACCGGGGAGCTGTTTTTT. This codes for CATNNPFSGGNTGELFF.

This chain joins TRBV7-3 and TRBJ2-1; no clear D. Trimming removed 0 bases from V and 8 bases from J, with 11 bases in between. The length of the CDR3 is 14 residues. Germline V CDR1 and CDR2: SGHTA, FQGTGA. The CDR3 loop is CASSLTSMNDEQFF. CDR3 nucleotides: TGTGCCAGCAGCTTAACTAGTATGAACGATGAGCAGTTCTTC.

This sequence joins TRBV29-1 and TRBJ2-5, with unresolved D. The V gene lost 3 bases and the J gene lost 5 bases, with 13 bases spanning the gap. Per germline, CDR1 SQVTM and CDR2 ANQGSEA. The length of the CDR3 is 13 residues. In DNA, the CDR3 is TGCAGCGTTGACGGGTTGCTTCCCGAGACCCAGTACTTC. Protein: CSVDGLLPETQYF.

At least ten counts were recorded for this clonotype. The chain combines TRBV12-3 or TRBV12-4 with TRBJ1-2, with 7 bases lining up with TRBD1. The CDR3 totals 14 residues. V gave up 6 bases and J gave up 5 bases; unmatched junction bases: 9. CDR3 protein: CASSLTGSGYGYTF. DNA of the CDR3: TGTGCCAGCAGCTTGACAGGGAGTGGGTATGGCTACACCTTC.

This clonotype was seen ten or more times. V gene TRBV20-1 combines with J gene TRBJ2-1, with no clear D. V lost 3 bases and J lost 5, with 11 bases in between. Germline loops: CDR1 DFQATT, CDR2 SNEGSKA (reference sequence). The CDR3 is made up of 13 amino acids. The DNA of the CDR3 is TGCAGTGCTAGGATCTACGCCCACAATGAGCAGTTCTTC. This encodes CSARIYAHNEQFF.

There are many counts of this clonotype. The rearrangement joins TRBV7-2 to TRBJ1-5; no reliable D call. Trimming removed 5 bases at V and 6 bases at J, with 17 bases between. There are 15 residues in the CDR3. Germline V lookup: CDR1 SGHTA, CDR2 FQGNSA. The CDR3 region is CASSAGLGGGQPQHF. The CDR3 region has the DNA TGTGCCAGCAGCGCTGGTCTCGGTGGTGGTCAGCCCCAGCATTTT.

Many counts were recorded for this clonotype. This chain links TRBV10-3 with TRBJ1-2, with 7 bases identical to TRBD1. V lost 4 bases, J lost 8 bases, and 7 bases stayed unmatched. The CDR3 length is 13 residues. Germline V gives CDR1 ENHRY, CDR2 SYGVKD. DNA for the CDR3: TGTGCCATCAGTGGGGCCCCGGGACAGGGCTACACCTTC. Its translation: CAISGAPGQGYTF.

Ten or more counts support this clonotype. CDR3 sequence: CASSFGLGSNTDTQYF. CDR3 DNA: TGTGCCAGCAGTTTCGGGTTGGGGTCAAACACAGATACGCAGTATTTT. This chain links TRBV28 with TRBJ2-3; D is unresolved. Germline CDR1 and CDR2: MDHEN and SYDVKM. The CDR3 sequence is 16 residues long. Trimming stripped 3 bases from V and 2 bases from J, with 15 bases between.

This clonotype occurred a few times. V is TRBV12-3 or TRBV12-4 and J is TRBJ2-1; perhaps TRBD1 as D (6 bases). Deletions cut 4 bases from V and 11 bases from J, with 21 bases between. CDR3 length: 15 amino acids. CDR3 sequence reads: CASSSSRGLRAQQFF. As DNA, the CDR3 is TGTGCCAGCAGTTCCTCGAGGGGGTTGCGAGCTCAGCAGTTCTTC.

The table lists this clonotype with many counts. The J gene is TRBJ2-6, the V gene TRBV27; D uncertain. Germline lookup yields CDR1 MNHEY and CDR2 SMNVEV (reference sequence). Trimming stripped 5 bases from V and 0 bases from J, with 5 bases between. CDR3 length: 14 amino acids. CDR3 nucleotides: TGTGCCAGCAGTGGGGTCTCTGGGGCCAACGTCCTGACTTTC. This translates into CASSGVSGANVLTF.

At least ten counts were recorded for this clonotype. The chain carries TRBV6-6 and TRBJ2-2, with D hard to call. Between the trimmed V and J ends, which lost 0 bases and 6 bases, there was a span of 8 bases. In germline, CDR1 is MNHNY, CDR2 SVGAGI (reference sequence). The CDR3 is 14 amino acids. The CDR3 nucleotides read TGTGCCAGCAGTTACTCAGTTGGATCCGGGGAGCTGTTTTTT. It codes for CASSYSVGSGELFF.

The V call is TRBV7-6, the J call TRBJ2-1; D gene uncertain. In germline, CDR1 is SGHVS, CDR2 FNYEAQ. There are 12 residues in the CDR3. Trimming took 5 bases from V and 5 from J, leaving 7 bases between them. CDR3 sequence: CASSPTDNEQFF. In DNA form, the CDR3 reads TGTGCCAGCAGCCCGACTGACAATGAGCAGTTCTTC.

This clonotype was observed at least ten times. The CDR3 DNA reads as TGTGCCAGCAGCTTAAGCGAGGACAGCATCTACGAGCAGTACTTC. Protein: CASSLSEDSIYEQYF. This chain joins TRBV13 and TRBJ2-7; possibly TRBD1 for D (6 bases). The germline V and J ends were trimmed by 2 bases and 3 bases, with 14 bases remaining between them. CDR3 length equals 15 residues. Germline CDR1 reads PRHDT; CDR2 reads FYEKMQ (reference sequence).

This clonotype was seen a few times. This sequence joins TRBV18 and TRBJ2-3; D gene ambiguous. The germline V gene has CDR1 KGHSH and CDR2 LQKENI. The germline V and J ends were trimmed by 0 bases and 0 bases, with 13 bases remaining between them. CDR3 length: 17 amino acids. Written as DNA, the CDR3 is TGTGCCAGCTCACCACCGAACACGCAGTATAGCACAGATACGCAGTATTTT. This translates into CASSPPNTQYSTDTQYF.

This clonotype was detected ten times or more. The chain has TRBV12-3 or TRBV12-4 and TRBJ1-2, with D tentatively TRBD1 (5 bases). This CDR3 is built from 14 residues. V lost 3 bases and J 0 bases, leaving 8 bases between the germline ends. CDR3 DNA: TGTGCCAGCAGTTTCTCGACAGCTAACTATGGCTACACCTTC. Translating gives CASSFSTANYGYTF.

This clonotype was seen at least ten times. CDR3 coding DNA: TGTGCCGCCAGCGGACTACTGTACAATGAGCAGTTCTTC. It encodes CAASGLLYNEQFF. V gene TRBV30 combines with J gene TRBJ2-1, with D possibly matching TRBD2 (6 bases). The germline CDR1 and CDR2 sequences are GTSNPN and SVGIG (reference sequence). The CDR3 runs to 13 residues. The V end lost 8 bases, the J end lost 4 bases, and 15 bases lay between the germline ends. The full variable domain, rest sourced from reference TRBV30 and TRBJ2-1, is SQTIHQWPATLVQPVGSPLSLECTVEGTSNPNLYWYRQAAGRGLQLLFYSVGIGQISSEVPQNLSASRPQDRQFILSSKKLLLSDSGFYLCAASGLLYNEQFFGPGTRLTVL.

This clonotype occurred many times. This chain connects TRBV3-1 to TRBJ1-4; D perhaps matches TRBD1 (6 bases). This CDR3 is 14 amino acids long. V was pared by 6 bases and J by 8 bases, with 16 bases between. Germline values: CDR1 LGHDT, CDR2 YNNKEL (reference sequence). CDR3 sequence: CASRQGLNNEKLFF. The CDR3 DNA is TGTGCCAGCAGACAGGGTCTAAATAACGAAAAACTGTTTTTT.